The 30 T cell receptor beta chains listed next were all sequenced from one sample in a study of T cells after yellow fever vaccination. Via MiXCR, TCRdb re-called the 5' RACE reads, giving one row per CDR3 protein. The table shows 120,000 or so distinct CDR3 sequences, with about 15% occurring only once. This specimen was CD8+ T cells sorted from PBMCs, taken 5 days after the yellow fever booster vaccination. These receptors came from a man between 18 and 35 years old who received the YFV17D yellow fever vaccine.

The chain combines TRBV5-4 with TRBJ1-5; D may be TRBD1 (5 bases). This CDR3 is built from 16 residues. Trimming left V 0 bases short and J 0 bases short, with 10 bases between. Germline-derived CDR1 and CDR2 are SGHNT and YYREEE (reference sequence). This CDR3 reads CASSLGAGNSNQPQHF. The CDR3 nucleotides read TGTGCCAGCAGCTTGGGGGCAGGGAATAGCAATCAGCCCCAGCATTTT.

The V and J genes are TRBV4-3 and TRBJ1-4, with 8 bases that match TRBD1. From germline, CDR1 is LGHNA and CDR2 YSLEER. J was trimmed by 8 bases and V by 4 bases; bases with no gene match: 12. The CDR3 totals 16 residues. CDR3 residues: CASSRTGDRLGEKLFF. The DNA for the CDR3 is TGCGCCAGCAGCCGCACGGGGGACAGGCTTGGAGAAAAACTGTTTTTT.

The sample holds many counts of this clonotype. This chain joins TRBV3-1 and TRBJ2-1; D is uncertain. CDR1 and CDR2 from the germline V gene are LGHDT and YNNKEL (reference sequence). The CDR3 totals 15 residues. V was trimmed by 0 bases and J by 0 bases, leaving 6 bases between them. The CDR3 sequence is CASSQDSSSYNEQFF. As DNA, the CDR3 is TGTGCCAGCAGCCAAGATTCGTCCTCCTACAATGAGCAGTTCTTC.

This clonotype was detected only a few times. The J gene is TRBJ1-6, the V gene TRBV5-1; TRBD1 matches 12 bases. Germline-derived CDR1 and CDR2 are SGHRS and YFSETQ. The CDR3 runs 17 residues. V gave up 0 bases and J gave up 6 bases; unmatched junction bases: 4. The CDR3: CASSLAWDRGPNSPLHF. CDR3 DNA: TGCGCCAGCAGCTTGGCGTGGGACAGGGGGCCTAATTCACCCCTCCACTTT.

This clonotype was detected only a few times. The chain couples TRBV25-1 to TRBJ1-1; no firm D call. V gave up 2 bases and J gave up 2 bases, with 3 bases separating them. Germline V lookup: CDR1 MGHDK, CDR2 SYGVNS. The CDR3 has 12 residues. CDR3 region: CASSEGNTEAFF. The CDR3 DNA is TGTGCCAGCAGTGAAGGCAACACTGAAGCTTTCTTT.

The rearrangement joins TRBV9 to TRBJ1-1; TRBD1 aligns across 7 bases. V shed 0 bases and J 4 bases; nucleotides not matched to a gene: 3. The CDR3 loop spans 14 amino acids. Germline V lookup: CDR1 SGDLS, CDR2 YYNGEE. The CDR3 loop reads CASSVGQGVTEAFF. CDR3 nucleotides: TGTGCCAGCAGCGTAGGACAGGGAGTCACTGAAGCTTTCTTT.

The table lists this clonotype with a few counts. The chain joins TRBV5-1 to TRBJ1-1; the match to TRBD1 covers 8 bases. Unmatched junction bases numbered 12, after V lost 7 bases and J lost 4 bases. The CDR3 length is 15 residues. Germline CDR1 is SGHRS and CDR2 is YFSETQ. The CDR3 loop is CASGLTGTGGTEAFF. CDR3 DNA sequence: TGCGCCAGCGGCCTTACCGGGACAGGAGGCACTGAAGCTTTCTTT.

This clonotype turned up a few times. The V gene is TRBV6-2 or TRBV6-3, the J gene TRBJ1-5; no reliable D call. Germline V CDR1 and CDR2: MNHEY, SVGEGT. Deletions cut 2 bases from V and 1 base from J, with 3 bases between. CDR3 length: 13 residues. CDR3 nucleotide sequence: TGTGCCAGCAGTTACGGGAGCAATCAGCCCCAGCATTTT. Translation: CASSYGSNQPQHF.

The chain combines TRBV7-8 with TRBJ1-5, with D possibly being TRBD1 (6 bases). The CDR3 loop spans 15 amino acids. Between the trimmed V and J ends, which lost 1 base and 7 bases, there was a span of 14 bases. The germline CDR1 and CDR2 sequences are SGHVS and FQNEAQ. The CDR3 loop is CASSLVDGGHQPQHF. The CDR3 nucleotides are TGTGCCAGCAGCTTAGTTGACGGGGGCCACCAGCCCCAGCATTTT.

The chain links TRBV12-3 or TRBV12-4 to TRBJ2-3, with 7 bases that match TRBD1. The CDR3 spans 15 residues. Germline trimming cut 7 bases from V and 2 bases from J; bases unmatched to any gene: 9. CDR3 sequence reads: CASTSTGLSTDTQYF. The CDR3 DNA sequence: TGTGCCAGCACCTCGACAGGGCTGTCCACAGATACGCAGTATTTT.

The CDR3 DNA reads TGTGCCAGCAACGCAGGGGACTATCCACCCCTCCACTTT. It encodes CASNAGDYPPLHF. The gene calls are TRBV2 and TRBJ1-6, with D perhaps matching TRBD1 (6 bases). CDR3 length: 13 amino acids. The germline gives CDR1 SNHLY, CDR2 FYNNEI. The ends were cut back, 7 bases at V and 11 bases at J, with 15 bases in the middle.

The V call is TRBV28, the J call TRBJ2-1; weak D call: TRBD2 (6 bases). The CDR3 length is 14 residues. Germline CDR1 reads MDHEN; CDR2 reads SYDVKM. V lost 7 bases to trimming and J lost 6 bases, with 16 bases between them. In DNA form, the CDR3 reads TGTGCCAGCACTCAGTCGGGGGACGTCAATGAGCAGTTCTTC. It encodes CASTQSGDVNEQFF.

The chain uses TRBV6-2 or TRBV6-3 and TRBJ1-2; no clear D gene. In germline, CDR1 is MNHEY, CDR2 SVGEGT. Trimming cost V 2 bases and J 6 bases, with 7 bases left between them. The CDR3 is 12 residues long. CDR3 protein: CASSYTDHGYTF. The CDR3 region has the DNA TGTGCCAGCAGTTACACGGACCATGGCTACACCTTC.

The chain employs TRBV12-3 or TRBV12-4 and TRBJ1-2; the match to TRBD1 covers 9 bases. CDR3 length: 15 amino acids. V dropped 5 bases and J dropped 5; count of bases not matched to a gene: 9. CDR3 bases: TGTGCCAGCAGTCCACCGGGACAGGGACCTTATGGCTACACCTTC. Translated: CASSPPGQGPYGYTF.

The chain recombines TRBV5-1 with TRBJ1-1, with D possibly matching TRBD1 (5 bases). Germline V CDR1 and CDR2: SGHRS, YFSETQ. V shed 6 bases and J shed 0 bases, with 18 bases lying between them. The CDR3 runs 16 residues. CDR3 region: CASTGSPVTVNTEAFF. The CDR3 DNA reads TGCGCCAGCACAGGGTCCCCGGTAACGGTGAACACTGAAGCTTTCTTT.

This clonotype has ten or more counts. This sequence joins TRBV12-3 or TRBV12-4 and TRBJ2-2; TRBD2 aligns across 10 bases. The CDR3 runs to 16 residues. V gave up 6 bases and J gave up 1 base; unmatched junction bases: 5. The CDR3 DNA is TGTGCCAGCAGGATAGCGGGGGGCAAGAACACCGGGGAGCTGTTTTTT. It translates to CASRIAGGKNTGELFF.

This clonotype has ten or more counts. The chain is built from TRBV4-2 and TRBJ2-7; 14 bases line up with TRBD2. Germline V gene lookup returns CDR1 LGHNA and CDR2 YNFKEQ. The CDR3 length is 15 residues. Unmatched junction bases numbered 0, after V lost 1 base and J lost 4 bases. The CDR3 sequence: CASSQGLAGGYEQYF. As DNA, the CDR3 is TGTGCCAGCAGCCAAGGACTAGCGGGGGGGTACGAGCAGTACTTC.

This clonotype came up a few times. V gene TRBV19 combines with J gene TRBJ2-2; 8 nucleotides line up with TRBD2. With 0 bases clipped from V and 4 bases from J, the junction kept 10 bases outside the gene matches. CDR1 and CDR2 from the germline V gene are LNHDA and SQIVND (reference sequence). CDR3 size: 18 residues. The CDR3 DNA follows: TGTGCCAGTAGTATAGATCGGAGCGGGGGACATCCCACCGGGGAGCTGTTTTTT. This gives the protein CASSIDRSGGHPTGELFF. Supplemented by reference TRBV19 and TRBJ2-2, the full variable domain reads DGGITQSPKYLFRKEGQNVTLSCEQNLNHDAMYWYRQDPGQGLRLIYYSQIVNDFQKGDIAEGYSVSREKKESFPLTVTSAQKNPTAFYLCASSIDRSGGHPTGELFFGEGSRLTVL.

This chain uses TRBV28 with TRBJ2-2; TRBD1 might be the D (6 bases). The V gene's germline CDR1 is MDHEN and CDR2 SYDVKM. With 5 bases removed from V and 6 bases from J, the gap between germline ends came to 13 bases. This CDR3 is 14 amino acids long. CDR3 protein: CASSPYRVSGELFF. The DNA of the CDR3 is TGTGCCAGCAGTCCTTACAGGGTTTCCGGGGAGCTGTTTTTT.

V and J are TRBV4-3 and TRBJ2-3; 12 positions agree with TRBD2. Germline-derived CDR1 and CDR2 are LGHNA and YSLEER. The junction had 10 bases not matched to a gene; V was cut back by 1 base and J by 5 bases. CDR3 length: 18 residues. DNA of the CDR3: TGCGCCAGCAGCCAAGTTCTAGCGGGGGGGCCAACGGTAGATACGCAGTATTTT. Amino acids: CASSQVLAGGPTVDTQYF.

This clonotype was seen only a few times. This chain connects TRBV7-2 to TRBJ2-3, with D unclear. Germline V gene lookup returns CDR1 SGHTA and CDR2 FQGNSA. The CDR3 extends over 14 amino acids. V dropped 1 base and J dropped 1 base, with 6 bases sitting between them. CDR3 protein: CASSLDGRTDTQYF. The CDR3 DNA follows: TGTGCCAGCAGCTTAGACGGCCGCACAGATACGCAGTATTTT.

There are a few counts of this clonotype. CDR3 nucleotide sequence: TGTGCCAGCAGCCCTACTAGCGGGGGGGCCACAGATACGCAGTATTTT. Residues: CASSPTSGGATDTQYF. The V and J genes are TRBV7-3 and TRBJ2-3, with 13 bases matching TRBD2. CDR3 length: 16 amino acids. V shed 5 bases and J 2 bases; nucleotides not matched to a gene: 4. The germline gives CDR1 SGHTA, CDR2 FQGTGA.

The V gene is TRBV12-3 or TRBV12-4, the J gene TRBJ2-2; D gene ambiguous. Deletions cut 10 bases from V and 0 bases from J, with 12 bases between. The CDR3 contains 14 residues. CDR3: CATSMGTNTGELFF. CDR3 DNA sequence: TGTGCCACCTCAATGGGAACGAACACCGGGGAGCTGTTTTTT.

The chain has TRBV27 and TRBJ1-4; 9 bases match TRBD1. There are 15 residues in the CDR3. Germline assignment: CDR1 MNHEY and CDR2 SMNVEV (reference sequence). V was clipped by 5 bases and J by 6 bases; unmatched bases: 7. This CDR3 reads CASSQGQGIDEKLFF. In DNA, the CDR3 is TGTGCCAGCAGTCAAGGACAGGGGATTGATGAAAAACTGTTTTTT.

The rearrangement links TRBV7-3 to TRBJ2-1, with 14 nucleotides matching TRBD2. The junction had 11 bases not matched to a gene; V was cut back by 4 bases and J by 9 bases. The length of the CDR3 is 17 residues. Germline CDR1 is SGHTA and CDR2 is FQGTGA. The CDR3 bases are TGTGCCAGCAGCTCGAGACTAGCGGGGGGGCAGGAGAGTGAGCAGTTCTTC. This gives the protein CASSSRLAGGQESEQFF. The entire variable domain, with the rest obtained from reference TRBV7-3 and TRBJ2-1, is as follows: GAGVSQTPSNKVTEKGKYVELRCDPISGHTALYWYRQSLGQGPEFLIYFQGTGAADDSGLPNDRFFAVRPEGSVSTLKIQRTERGDSAVYLCASSSRLAGGQESEQFFGPGTRLTVL.

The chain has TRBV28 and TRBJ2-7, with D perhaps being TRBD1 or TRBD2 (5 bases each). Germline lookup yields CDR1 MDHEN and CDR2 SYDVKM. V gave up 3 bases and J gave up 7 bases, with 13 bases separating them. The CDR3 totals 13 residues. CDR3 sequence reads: CASSFGGPREQYV. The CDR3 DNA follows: TGTGCCAGCAGTTTTGGGGGACCGAGGGAGCAGTACGTC.

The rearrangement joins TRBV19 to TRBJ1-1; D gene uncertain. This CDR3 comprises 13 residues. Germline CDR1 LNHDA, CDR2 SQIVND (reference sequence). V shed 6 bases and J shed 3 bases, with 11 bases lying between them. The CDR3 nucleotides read TGTGCCAGTAGGATTTGGGAGGACACTGAAGCTTTCTTT. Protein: CASRIWEDTEAFF.

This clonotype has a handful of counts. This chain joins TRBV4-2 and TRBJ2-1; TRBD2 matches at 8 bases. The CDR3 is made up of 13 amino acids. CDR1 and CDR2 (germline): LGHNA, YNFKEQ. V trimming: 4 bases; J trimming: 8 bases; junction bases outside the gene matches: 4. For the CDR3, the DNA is TGTGCCAGCAGCCCCGGGGGGGGGTATGAGCAGTTCTTC. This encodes CASSPGGGYEQFF.

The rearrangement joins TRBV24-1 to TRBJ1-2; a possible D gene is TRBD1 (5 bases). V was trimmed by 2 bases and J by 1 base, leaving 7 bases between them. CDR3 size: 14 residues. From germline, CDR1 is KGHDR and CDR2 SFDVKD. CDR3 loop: CATSDSQGNYGYTF. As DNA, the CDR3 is TGTGCCACCAGTGATTCCCAGGGTAACTATGGCTACACCTTC.

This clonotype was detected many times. The CDR3 bases are TGTGCCAGCAGAACCCGGGACGGGGCGAACACTGAAGCTTTCTTT. Its translation is CASRTRDGANTEAFF. The V and J genes are TRBV27 and TRBJ1-1; TRBD1 is a possible D gene (5 bases). Germline loops: CDR1 MNHEY, CDR2 SMNVEV (reference sequence). The CDR3 is 15 residues long. With 6 bases removed from V and 1 base from J, the gap between germline ends came to 15 bases.